This TCR beta chain was identified during a study of cytomegalovirus exposure and HLA in healthy donors. In the study overall: For the approximately 410 genotyped donors, roughly 81% fell within the Caucasian-associated ancestry cluster. Study-level results: An analysis that came later showed most CMV-associated TCR beta chains appearing HLA-restricted.

Per germline, CDR1 MRHNA and CDR2 SNTAGT. V lost 5 bases, J lost 4 bases, and 15 bases lay in between. The CDR3 is made up of 15 amino acids. About this clone: Antigen specificity is unknown.

The PCR was carried out with 60 Vbeta primers and 13 Jbeta primers. Data came from immunoSEQ multiplex PCR; TCRdb stores just in-frame clones and leaves some out. Here the sample spans some 97,000 clones, roughly three quarters being singletons. The source material was PBMCs. V usage is TRBV6-4 and J usage is TRBJ1-5; D is perhaps TRBD1 (5 bases). The TCR comes from a woman in her forties or fifties in good health and CMV-seropositive. CDR3 sequence reads: CASSPRAGRNQPQHF. The CDR3 nucleotides are TGTGCCAGCAGTCCCCGGGCAGGGAGGAATCAGCCCCAGCATTTT.